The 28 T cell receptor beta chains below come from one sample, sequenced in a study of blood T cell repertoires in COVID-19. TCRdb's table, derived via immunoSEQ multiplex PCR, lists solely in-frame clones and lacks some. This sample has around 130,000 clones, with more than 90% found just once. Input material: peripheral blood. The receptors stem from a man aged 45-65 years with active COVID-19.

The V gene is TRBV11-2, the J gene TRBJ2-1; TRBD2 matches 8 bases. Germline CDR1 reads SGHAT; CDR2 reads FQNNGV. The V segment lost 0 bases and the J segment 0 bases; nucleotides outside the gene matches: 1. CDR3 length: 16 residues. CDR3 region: CASSLDSGISYNEQFF. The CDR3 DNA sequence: TGTGCCAGCAGCTTAGATAGCGGGATCTCCTACAATGAGCAGTTCTTC.

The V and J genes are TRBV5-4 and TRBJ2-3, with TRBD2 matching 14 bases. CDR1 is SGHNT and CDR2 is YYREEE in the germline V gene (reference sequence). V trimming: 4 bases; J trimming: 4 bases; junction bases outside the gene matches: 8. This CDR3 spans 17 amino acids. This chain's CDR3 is CASSLLTSGGAADTQYF. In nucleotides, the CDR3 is TGTGCCAGCAGCCTCCTGACTAGCGGGGGGGCGGCAGATACGCAGTATTTT.

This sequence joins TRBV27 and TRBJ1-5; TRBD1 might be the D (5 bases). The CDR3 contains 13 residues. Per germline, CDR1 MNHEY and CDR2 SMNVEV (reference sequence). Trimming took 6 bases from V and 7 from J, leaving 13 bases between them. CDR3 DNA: TGTGCCAGCAGCCAGGGACTTTCCCAGCCCCAGCATTTT. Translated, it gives CASSQGLSQPQHF.

CDR3 sequence (DNA): TGTGCCAGCAGAGCAGGTCAGGGGAACAGAAACAATGAGCAGTTCTTC. It encodes CASRAGQGNRNNEQFF. This chain joins TRBV5-8 and TRBJ2-1; tentatively, D is TRBD1 (6 bases). Deletions cut 5 bases from V and 5 bases from J, with 20 bases between. Germline CDR1 SGHTS, CDR2 YDEGEE. This CDR3 has 16 amino acids.

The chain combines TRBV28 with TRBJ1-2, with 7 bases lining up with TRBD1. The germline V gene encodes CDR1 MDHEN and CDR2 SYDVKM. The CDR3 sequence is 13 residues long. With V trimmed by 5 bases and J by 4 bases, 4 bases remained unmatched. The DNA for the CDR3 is TGTGCCAGCAGTATCCGGGACAGCTATGGCTACACCTTC. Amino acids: CASSIRDSYGYTF.

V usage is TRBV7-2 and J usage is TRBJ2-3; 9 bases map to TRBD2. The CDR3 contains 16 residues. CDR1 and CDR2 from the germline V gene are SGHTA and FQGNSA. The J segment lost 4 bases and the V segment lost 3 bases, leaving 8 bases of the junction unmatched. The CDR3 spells CASSFFPAGGPDTQYF. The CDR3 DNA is TGTGCCAGCAGCTTTTTCCCAGCGGGGGGCCCAGATACGCAGTATTTT.

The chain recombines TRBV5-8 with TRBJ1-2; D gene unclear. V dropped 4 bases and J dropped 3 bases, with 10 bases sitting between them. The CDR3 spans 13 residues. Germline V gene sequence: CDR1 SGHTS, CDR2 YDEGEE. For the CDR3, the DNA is TGTGCCAGCAGCCTGGGTCCGGACTATGGCTACACCTTC. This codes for CASSLGPDYGYTF. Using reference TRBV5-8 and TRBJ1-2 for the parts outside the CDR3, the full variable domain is EAGVTQSPTHLIKTRGQQATLRCSPISGHTSVYWYQQALGLGLQFLLWYDEGEERNRGNFPPRFSGRQFPNYSSELNVNALELEDSALYLCASSLGPDYGYTFGSGTRLTVV.

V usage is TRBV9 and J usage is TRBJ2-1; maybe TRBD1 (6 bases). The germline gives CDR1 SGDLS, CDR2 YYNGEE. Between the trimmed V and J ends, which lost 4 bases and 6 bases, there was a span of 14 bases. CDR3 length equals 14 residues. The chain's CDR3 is CASSTTTGTNEQFF. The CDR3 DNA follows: TGTGCCAGCAGCACGACTACAGGGACCAATGAGCAGTTCTTC.

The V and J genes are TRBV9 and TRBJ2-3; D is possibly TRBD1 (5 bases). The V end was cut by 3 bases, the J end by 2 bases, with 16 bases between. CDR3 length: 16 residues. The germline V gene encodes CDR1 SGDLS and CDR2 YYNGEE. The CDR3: CASSARTGLTTDTQYF. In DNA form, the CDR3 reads TGTGCCAGCAGCGCCAGAACAGGCCTAACCACAGATACGCAGTATTTT.

The CDR3 bases are TGTGCCAGCAGGGGGGTCGGCGGGAGTTCCTCCTACAATGAGCAGTTCTTC. Its protein is CASRGVGGSSSYNEQFF. The chain couples TRBV3-1 (or the pseudogene TRBV3-2) to TRBJ2-1; 7 positions match TRBD2. Germline values: CDR1 LGHDT, CDR2 YNNKEL (reference sequence). The CDR3 covers 17 residues. V trimming: 6 bases; J trimming: 0 bases; junction bases outside the gene matches: 11.

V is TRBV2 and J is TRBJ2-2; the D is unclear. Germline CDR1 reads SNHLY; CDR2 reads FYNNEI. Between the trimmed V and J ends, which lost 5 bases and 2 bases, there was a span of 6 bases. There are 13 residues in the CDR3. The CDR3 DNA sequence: TGTGCCAGCAGTAAACAAAACACCGGGGAGCTGTTTTTT. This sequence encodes CASSKQNTGELFF.

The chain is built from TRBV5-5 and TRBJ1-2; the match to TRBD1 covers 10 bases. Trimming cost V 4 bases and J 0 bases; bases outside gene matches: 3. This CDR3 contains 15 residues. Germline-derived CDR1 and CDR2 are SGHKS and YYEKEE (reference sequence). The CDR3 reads CASSPTGGTNYGYTF. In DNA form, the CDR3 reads TGTGCCAGCAGCCCGACAGGGGGCACTAACTATGGCTACACCTTC.

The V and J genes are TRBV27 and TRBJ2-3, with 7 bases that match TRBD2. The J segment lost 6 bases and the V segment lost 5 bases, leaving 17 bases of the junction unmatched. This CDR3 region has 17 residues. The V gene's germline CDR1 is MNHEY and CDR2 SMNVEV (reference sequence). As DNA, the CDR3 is TGTGCCAGCAGTCCACTACCGGGGGGTCCCATAGGGGATACGCAGTATTTT. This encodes CASSPLPGGPIGDTQYF.

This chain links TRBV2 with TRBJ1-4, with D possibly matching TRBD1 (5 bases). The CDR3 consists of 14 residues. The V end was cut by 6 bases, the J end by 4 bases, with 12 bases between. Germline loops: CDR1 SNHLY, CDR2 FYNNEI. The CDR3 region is CASSPGSLNEKLFF. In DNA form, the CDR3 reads TGTGCCAGCAGCCCAGGGTCTCTTAATGAAAAACTGTTTTTT.

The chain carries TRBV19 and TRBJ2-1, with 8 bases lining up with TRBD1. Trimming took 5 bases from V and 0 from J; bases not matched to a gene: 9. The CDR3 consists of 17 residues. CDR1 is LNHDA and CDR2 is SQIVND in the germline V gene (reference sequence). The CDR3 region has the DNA TGTGCCAGTAGTCCTAGGACAGGGACCAGCTCCTACAATGAGCAGTTCTTC. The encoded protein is CASSPRTGTSSYNEQFF. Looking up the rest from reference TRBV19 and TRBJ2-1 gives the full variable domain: DGGITQSPKYLFRKEGQNVTLSCEQNLNHDAMYWYRQDPGQGLRLIYYSQIVNDFQKGDIAEGYSVSREKKESFPLTVTSAQKNPTAFYLCASSPRTGTSSYNEQFFGPGTRLTVL.

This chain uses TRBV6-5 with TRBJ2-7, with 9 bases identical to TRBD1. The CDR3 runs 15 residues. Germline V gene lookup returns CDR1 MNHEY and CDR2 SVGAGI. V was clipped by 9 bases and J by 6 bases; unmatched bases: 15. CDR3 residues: CASTIPGQGRGEQYF. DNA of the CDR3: TGTGCCAGTACCATCCCGGGACAGGGTAGAGGCGAGCAGTACTTC.

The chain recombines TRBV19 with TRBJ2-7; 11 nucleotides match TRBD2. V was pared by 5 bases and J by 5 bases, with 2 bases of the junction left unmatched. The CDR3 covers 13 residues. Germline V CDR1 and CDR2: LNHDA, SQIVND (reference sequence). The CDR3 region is CASSLGLADEQYV. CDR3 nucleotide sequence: TGTGCCAGTAGTTTGGGACTAGCGGACGAGCAGTACGTC.

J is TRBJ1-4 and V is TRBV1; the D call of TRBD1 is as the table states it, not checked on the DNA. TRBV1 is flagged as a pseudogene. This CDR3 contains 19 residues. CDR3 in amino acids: CTSSQDVLFQGTVNEKLFF. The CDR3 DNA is TGCACCAGCAGCCAAGACGTGTTATTTCAGGGGACAGTTAATGAAAAACTGTTTTTT.

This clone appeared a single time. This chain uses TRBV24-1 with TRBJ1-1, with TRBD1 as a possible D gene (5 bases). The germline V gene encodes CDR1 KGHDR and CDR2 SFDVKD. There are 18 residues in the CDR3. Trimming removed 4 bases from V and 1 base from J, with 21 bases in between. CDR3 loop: CATSDMGGREIPNTEAFF. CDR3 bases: TGTGCCACCAGTGACATGGGGGGTAGGGAAATCCCGAACACTGAAGCTTTCTTT.

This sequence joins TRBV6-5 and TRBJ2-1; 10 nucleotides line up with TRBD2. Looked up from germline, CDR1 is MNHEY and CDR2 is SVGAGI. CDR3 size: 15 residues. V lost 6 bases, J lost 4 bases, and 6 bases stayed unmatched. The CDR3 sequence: CASRSIAGGYNEQFF. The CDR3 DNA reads TGTGCCAGCAGGTCCATAGCGGGGGGATACAATGAGCAGTTCTTC.

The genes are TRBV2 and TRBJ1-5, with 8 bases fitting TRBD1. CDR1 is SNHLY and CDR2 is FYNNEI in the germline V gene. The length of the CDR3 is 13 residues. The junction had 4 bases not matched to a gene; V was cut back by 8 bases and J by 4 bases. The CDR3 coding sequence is TGTGCCAGCGGAGGGACAGGTAATCAGCCCCAGCATTTT. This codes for CASGGTGNQPQHF.

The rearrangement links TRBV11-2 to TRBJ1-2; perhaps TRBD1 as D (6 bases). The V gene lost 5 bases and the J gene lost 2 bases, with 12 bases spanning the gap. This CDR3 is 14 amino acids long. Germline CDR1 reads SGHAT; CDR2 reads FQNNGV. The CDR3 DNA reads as TGTGCCAGCAGCCGCCTTGACAGGAACTATGGCTACACCTTC. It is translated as CASSRLDRNYGYTF. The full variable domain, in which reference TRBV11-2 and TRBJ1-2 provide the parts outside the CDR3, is EAGVAQSPRYKIIEKRQSVAFWCNPISGHATLYWYQQILGQGPKLLIQFQNNGVVDDSQLPKDRFSAERLKGVDSTLKIQPAKLEDSAVYLCASSRLDRNYGYTFGSGTRLTVV.

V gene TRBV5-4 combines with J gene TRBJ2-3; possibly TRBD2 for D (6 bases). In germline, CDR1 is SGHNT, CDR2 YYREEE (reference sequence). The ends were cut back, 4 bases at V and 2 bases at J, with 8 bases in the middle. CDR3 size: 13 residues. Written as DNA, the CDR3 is TGTGCCAGCAGCCCGGGAGCCACAGATACGCAGTATTTT. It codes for CASSPGATDTQYF.

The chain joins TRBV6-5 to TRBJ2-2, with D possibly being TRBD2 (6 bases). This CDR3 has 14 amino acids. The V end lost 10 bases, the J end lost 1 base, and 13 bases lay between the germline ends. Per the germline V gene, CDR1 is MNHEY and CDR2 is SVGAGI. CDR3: CATRKEGNTGELFF. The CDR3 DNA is TGTGCCACGCGGAAGGAGGGGAACACCGGGGAGCTGTTTTTT.

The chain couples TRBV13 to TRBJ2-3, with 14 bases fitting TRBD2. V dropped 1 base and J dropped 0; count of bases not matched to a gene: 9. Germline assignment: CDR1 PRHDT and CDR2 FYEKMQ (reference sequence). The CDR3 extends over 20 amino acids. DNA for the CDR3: TGTGCCAGCAGCTTAGCCCCCGGGACTAGCGGGGGAACTAGCACAGATACGCAGTATTTT. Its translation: CASSLAPGTSGGTSTDTQYF. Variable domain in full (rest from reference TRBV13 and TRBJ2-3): AAGVIQSPRHLIKEKRETATLKCYPIPRHDTVYWYQQGPGQDPQFLISFYEKMQSDKGSIPDRFSAQQFSDYHSELNMSSLELGDSALYFCASSLAPGTSGGTSTDTQYFGPGTRLTVL.

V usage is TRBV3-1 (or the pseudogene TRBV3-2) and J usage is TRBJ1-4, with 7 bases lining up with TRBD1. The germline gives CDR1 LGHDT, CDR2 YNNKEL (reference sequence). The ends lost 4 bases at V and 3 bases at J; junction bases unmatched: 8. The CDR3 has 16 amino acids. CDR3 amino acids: CASSPWTGGSNEKLFF. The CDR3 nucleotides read TGTGCCAGCAGCCCCTGGACAGGCGGTTCTAATGAAAAACTGTTTTTT.

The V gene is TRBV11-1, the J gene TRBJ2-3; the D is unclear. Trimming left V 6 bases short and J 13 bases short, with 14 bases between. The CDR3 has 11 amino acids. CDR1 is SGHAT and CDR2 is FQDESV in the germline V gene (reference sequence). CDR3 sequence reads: CASRSNDFEYF. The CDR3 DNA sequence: TGTGCCAGCAGGAGTAACGATTTCGAGTATTTT.

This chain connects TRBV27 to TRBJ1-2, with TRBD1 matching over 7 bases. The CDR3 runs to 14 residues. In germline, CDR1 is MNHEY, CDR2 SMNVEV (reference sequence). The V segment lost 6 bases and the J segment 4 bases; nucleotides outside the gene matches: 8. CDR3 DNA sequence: TGTGCCAGCAGCAATTTGGGACAGAGCTATGGCTACACCTTC. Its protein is CASSNLGQSYGYTF.